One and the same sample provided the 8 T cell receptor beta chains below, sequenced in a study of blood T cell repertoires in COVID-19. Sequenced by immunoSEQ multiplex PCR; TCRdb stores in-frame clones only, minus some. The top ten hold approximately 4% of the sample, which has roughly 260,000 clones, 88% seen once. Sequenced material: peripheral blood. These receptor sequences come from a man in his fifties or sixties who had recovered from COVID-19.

Written as DNA, the CDR3 is TGTGCCAGCTCACCAAGCAAAACGAACACCGGGGAGCTGTTTTTT. It yields the protein CASSPSKTNTGELFF. The J gene is TRBJ2-2, the V gene TRBV18; D gene uncertain. This CDR3 spans 15 amino acids. V lost 2 bases, J lost 0 bases, and 7 bases lay in between. Germline values: CDR1 KGHSH, CDR2 LQKENI.

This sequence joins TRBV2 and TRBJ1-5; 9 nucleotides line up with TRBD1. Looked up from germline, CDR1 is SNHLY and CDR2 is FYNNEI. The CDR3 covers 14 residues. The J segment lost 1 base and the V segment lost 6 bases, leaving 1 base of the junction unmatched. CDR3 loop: CASRDRGSNQPQHF. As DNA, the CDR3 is TGTGCCAGCAGGGACAGGGGCAGCAATCAGCCCCAGCATTTT.

CDR3 DNA sequence: TGTGCCAGCTCAAGACAGGGGGCTAACTATGGCTACACCTTC. Amino acids: CASSRQGANYGYTF. The chain joins TRBV18 to TRBJ1-2, with TRBD1 identical over 9 bases. Germline CDR1 and CDR2: KGHSH and LQKENI. This CDR3 comprises 14 residues. V trimming: 5 bases; J trimming: 0 bases; junction bases outside the gene matches: 1.

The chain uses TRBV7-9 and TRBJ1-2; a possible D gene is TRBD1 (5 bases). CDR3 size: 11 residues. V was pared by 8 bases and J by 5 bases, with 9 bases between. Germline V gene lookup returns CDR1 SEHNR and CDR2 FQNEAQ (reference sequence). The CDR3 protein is CASGAGYGYTF. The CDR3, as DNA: TGTGCCAGCGGGGCTGGATATGGCTACACCTTC.

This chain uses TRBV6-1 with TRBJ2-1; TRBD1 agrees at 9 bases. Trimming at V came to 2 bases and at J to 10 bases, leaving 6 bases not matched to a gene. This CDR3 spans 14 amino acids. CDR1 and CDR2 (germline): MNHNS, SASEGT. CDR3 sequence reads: CASSETKDRGEQFF. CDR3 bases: TGTGCCAGCAGTGAAACGAAGGACAGGGGCGAGCAGTTCTTC.

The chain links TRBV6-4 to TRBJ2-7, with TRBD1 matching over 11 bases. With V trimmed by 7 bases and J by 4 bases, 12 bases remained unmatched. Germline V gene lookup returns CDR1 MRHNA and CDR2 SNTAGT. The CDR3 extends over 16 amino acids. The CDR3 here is CASMDRGRVRVYEQYF. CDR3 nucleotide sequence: TGTGCCAGCATGGACAGGGGGCGCGTTCGGGTTTACGAGCAGTACTTC.

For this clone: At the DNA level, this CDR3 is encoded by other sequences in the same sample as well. CDR3 amino acids: CASSLQGYEQYF. The CDR3 coding sequence is TGCGCCAGCAGCTTACAGGGGTACGAGCAGTACTTC. This sequence joins TRBV5-1 and TRBJ2-7, with TRBD1 matching 7 bases. Trimming cost V 2 bases and J 4 bases; bases outside gene matches: 0. This CDR3 is 12 amino acids long. Per the germline V gene, CDR1 is SGHRS and CDR2 is YFSETQ.

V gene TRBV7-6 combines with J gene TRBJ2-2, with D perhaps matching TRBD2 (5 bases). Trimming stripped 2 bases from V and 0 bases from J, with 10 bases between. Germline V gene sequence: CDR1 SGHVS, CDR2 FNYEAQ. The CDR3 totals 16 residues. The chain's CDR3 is CASSLYEGSNTGELFF. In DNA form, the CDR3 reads TGTGCCAGCAGCTTATATGAGGGTTCGAACACCGGGGAGCTGTTTTTT.